These 7 T cell receptor beta chains were all obtained from the same sample, sequenced in a study of identical twins. TCRdb redid the calling of the 5' RACE reads with MiXCR, one entry per CDR3 protein. There are over 200,000 distinct CDR3 sequences in the sample; 10% occur only once, and less than 12% lies in the top ten. Sample: memory T cells sorted from blood. These receptor sequences come from a man aged 50 to 59 in good health.

In this sample, this clonotype turned up a few times. The chain has TRBV5-1 and TRBJ2-2, with D maybe TRBD2 (5 bases). The germline V gene has CDR1 SGHRS and CDR2 YFSETQ. Trimming stripped 4 bases from V and 1 base from J, with 14 bases between. CDR3 size: 16 residues. The CDR3 here is CASSVSPGRNTGELFF. The CDR3 nucleotides are TGCGCCAGCAGCGTTTCCCCGGGGAGGAACACCGGGGAGCTGTTTTTT.

This clonotype was seen repeatedly, ten times or more. This sequence joins TRBV28 and TRBJ1-3, with D unclear. Germline loops: CDR1 MDHEN, CDR2 SYDVKM. V gave up 9 bases and J gave up 2 bases, with 11 bases separating them. The CDR3 loop spans 13 amino acids. The CDR3, as DNA: TGTGCCAGTTCGGTGGGGACTGGAAACACCATATATTTT. Translating gives CASSVGTGNTIYF.

This clonotype has at least ten counts. The CDR3 is CSVEFSSTETQYF. The CDR3 bases are TGCAGCGTTGAATTCTCCTCGACCGAGACCCAGTACTTC. The chain links TRBV29-1 to TRBJ2-5; D uncertain. Trimming removed 2 bases at V and 5 bases at J, with 12 bases between. The CDR3 is 13 residues long. Per the germline V gene, CDR1 is SQVTM and CDR2 is ANQGSEA.

This clonotype has only a few counts. V usage is TRBV6-5 and J usage is TRBJ1-1, with D hard to call. Trimming stripped 0 bases from V and 2 bases from J, with 10 bases between. This CDR3 is built from 15 residues. Per the germline V gene, CDR1 is MNHEY and CDR2 is SVGAGI. CDR3 region: CASSYSITQNTEAFF. DNA for the CDR3: TGTGCCAGCAGTTACTCGATTACCCAAAACACTGAAGCTTTCTTT.

A few counts support this clonotype. The CDR3 coding sequence is TGTGCCATCAGTGAGCCGGGACAGTCCCGCTCCTACAATGAGCAGTTCTTC. It specifies CAISEPGQSRSYNEQFF. The chain employs TRBV10-3 and TRBJ2-1, with 7 positions matching TRBD1. CDR3 length: 17 residues. Looked up from germline, CDR1 is ENHRY and CDR2 is SYGVKD. V dropped 2 bases and J dropped 0; count of bases not matched to a gene: 7.

The sample holds many counts of this clonotype. V gene TRBV6-1 combines with J gene TRBJ1-1; 8 nucleotides line up with TRBD1. The CDR3 is 12 residues long. The V gene's germline CDR1 is MNHNS and CDR2 SASEGT. V lost 9 bases, J lost 5 bases, and 5 bases stayed unmatched. CDR3: CASLNRGTEAFF. CDR3 sequence (DNA): TGTGCCAGTCTTAACAGGGGGACTGAAGCTTTCTTT.

As concerns this clonotype: Sequence at one end of the junction differs from germline and may be a read error. The rearrangement joins TRBV4-2 to TRBJ2-5, with D possibly being TRBD1 or TRBD2 (5 bases each). Germline V gene data show CDR1 as LGHNA and CDR2 as YNFKEQ. There are 13 residues in the CDR3. CDR3 sequence reads: CASRQEGSETQYF. The DNA for the CDR3 is TGTGCCAGCAGGCAAGAGGGGTCGGAGACCCAGTACTTC.